These 27 T cell receptor beta chains share one sample of origin, sequenced in a study of shared clonotypes between healthy human individuals. Only CD45RO-negative cells positively selected for CCR7 counted as naive CD8 cells, so terminally differentiated effector memory CD45RA+ cells were excluded. Sequencing used immunoSEQ multiplex PCR; TCRdb keeps in-frame clones, though not all of them. In the table there are roughly 850,000 clones, roughly 96% of which are singletons. Sequencing was carried out using naive CD8+ T cells sorted from blood. The receptor source for this set is a man aged 30-40 years in good health.

This chain connects TRBV11-3 to TRBJ2-7; 8 positions agree with TRBD1. Trimming cost V 5 bases and J 2 bases; bases outside gene matches: 5. Germline V lookup: CDR1 SGHNT, CDR2 YENEEA. The CDR3 runs to 14 residues. CDR3 residues: CASSPRDRTYEQYF. The CDR3 DNA reads as TGTGCCAGCAGCCCCAGGGACAGGACCTACGAGCAGTACTTC.

V and J are TRBV5-1 and TRBJ2-7; 11 nucleotides line up with TRBD1. After removal of 4 bases from V and 5 bases from J, the junction contained 2 bases not matched to a gene. Germline assignment: CDR1 SGHRS and CDR2 YFSETQ. The CDR3 covers 13 residues. CDR3 sequence reads: CASSLGQGDEQYF. CDR3 coding DNA: TGCGCCAGCAGCCTGGGACAGGGGGACGAGCAGTACTTC. The entire variable domain, with the rest obtained from reference TRBV5-1 and TRBJ2-7, is as follows: KAGVTQTPRYLIKTRGQQVTLSCSPISGHRSVSWYQQTPGQGLQFLFEYFSETQRNKGNFPGRFSGRQFSNSRSEMNVSTLELGDSALYLCASSLGQGDEQYFGPGTRLTVT.

In DNA form, the CDR3 reads TGTGCCAGCAGCGCCCCGGACCATGGGGACACTGAAGCTTTCTTT. Translation: CASSAPDHGDTEAFF. This sequence joins TRBV9 and TRBJ1-1; D unclear. Per germline, CDR1 SGDLS and CDR2 YYNGEE. V lost 3 bases, J lost 3 bases, and 15 bases lay in between. The CDR3 spans 15 residues. Full variable domain (remainder filled in from reference TRBV9 and TRBJ1-1): DSGVTQTPKHLITATGQRVTLRCSPRSGDLSVYWYQQSLDQGLQFLIQYYNGEERAKGNILERFSAQQFPDLHSELNLSSLELGDSALYFCASSAPDHGDTEAFFGQGTRLTVV.

The rearrangement joins TRBV10-3 to TRBJ1-1; tentative D call: TRBD1 (5 bases). CDR3 length equals 14 residues. Between the trimmed V and J ends, which lost 4 bases and 0 bases, there was a span of 9 bases. CDR1 is ENHRY, CDR2 SYGVKD, per germline. CDR3 sequence reads: CAISGAGLNTEAFF. CDR3 DNA: TGTGCCATCAGTGGGGCAGGGCTGAACACTGAAGCTTTCTTT.

V gene TRBV7-2 combines with J gene TRBJ2-1; 9 nucleotides agree with TRBD1. J was trimmed by 3 bases and V by 1 base; bases with no gene match: 4. This CDR3 contains 16 residues. CDR1 and CDR2 (germline): SGHTA, FQGNSA. In DNA form, the CDR3 reads TGTGCCAGCAGCTTAGACTCGACAGGGGGCTACAATGAGCAGTTCTTC. Its translation is CASSLDSTGGYNEQFF.

V is TRBV11-2 and J is TRBJ2-2; either TRBD1 or TRBD2 may supply D (5 bases each). This CDR3 contains 11 residues. The germline CDR1 and CDR2 sequences are SGHAT and FQNNGV. Trimming removed 4 bases at V and 13 bases at J, with 10 bases between. The DNA for the CDR3 is TGTGCCAGCAGCTGGGGGACGGCGCTGTTTTTT. It yields the protein CASSWGTALFF.

The chain has TRBV7-6 and TRBJ2-3, with TRBD2 identical over 8 bases. The V gene's germline CDR1 is SGHVS and CDR2 FNYEAQ. V dropped 5 bases and J dropped 6; count of bases not matched to a gene: 10. The CDR3 loop spans 15 amino acids. CDR3 coding DNA: TGTGCCAGCAGCGCTGCCAGCGGGAGCCTCGATACGCAGTATTTT. Protein product: CASSAASGSLDTQYF.

This rearrangement joins TRBV5-6 to TRBJ2-7, with 11 bases that match TRBD1. There are 15 residues in the CDR3. Trimming cost V 4 bases and J 2 bases; bases outside gene matches: 5. CDR1 SGHDT and CDR2 YYEEEE come from the germline V gene. The chain's CDR3 is CASSQPGQGAYEQYF. CDR3 DNA sequence: TGTGCCAGCAGCCAGCCGGGACAGGGGGCCTACGAGCAGTACTTC.

The chain carries TRBV28 and TRBJ2-3; perhaps TRBD1 as D (6 bases). The length of the CDR3 is 17 residues. Trimming pared 5 bases from V and 1 base from J, leaving 19 bases between. The V gene's germline CDR1 is MDHEN and CDR2 SYDVKM. CDR3 DNA: TGTGCCAGCAGTCCAGAGACAGGTGTCGTTGGCACAGATACGCAGTATTTT. This translates into CASSPETGVVGTDTQYF.

The V and J genes are TRBV7-6 and TRBJ1-3; 8 bases are a match to TRBD1. The germline V gene encodes CDR1 SGHVS and CDR2 FNYEAQ. This CDR3 has 14 residues. J was trimmed by 4 bases and V by 5 bases; bases with no gene match: 4. The CDR3 DNA sequence: TGTGCCAGCAGCCCAGGGACAGGAGGAAACACCATATATTTT. Its translation is CASSPGTGGNTIYF.

The chain uses TRBV7-6 and TRBJ2-1; TRBD2 matches 8 bases. J was trimmed by 5 bases and V by 5 bases; bases with no gene match: 8. The CDR3 consists of 15 residues. Germline lookup yields CDR1 SGHVS and CDR2 FNYEAQ. This CDR3 reads CASSRSGIIHNEQFF. The CDR3 DNA is TGTGCCAGCAGCCGTAGCGGGATTATCCACAATGAGCAGTTCTTC.

In DNA, the CDR3 is TGTGCCAGCAGTTACGACCCAGCCGTGGATCAGCCCCAGCATTTT. Its protein product is CASSYDPAVDQPQHF. The chain recombines TRBV28 with TRBJ1-5; unclear D gene. The CDR3 length is 15 residues. V was trimmed by 4 bases and J by 5 bases, leaving 15 bases between them. Per germline, CDR1 MDHEN and CDR2 SYDVKM.

The V gene is TRBV4-3, the J gene TRBJ2-1, with D perhaps TRBD2 (6 bases). The CDR3 totals 15 residues. Germline assignment: CDR1 LGHNA and CDR2 YSLEER. The ends were cut back, 4 bases at V and 4 bases at J, with 14 bases in the middle. DNA of the CDR3: TGCGCCAGCAGCCTAGATGGAGGGACTTACAATGAGCAGTTCTTC. It codes for CASSLDGGTYNEQFF.

The chain recombines TRBV7-8 with TRBJ2-7; TRBD1 aligns across 8 bases. The germline V gene encodes CDR1 SGHVS and CDR2 FQNEAQ. J gave up 6 bases and V 5 bases, and 12 bases lay outside the gene matches. This CDR3 is 15 amino acids long. The DNA of the CDR3 is TGTGCCAGCAGCCCATGGACAGGGATCACTTCCGAGCAGTACTTC. Its protein is CASSPWTGITSEQYF.

The chain carries TRBV7-9 and TRBJ2-7; D call uncertain. This CDR3 region has 14 residues. Germline V gene sequence: CDR1 SEHNR, CDR2 FQNEAQ (reference sequence). Trimming removed 5 bases from V and 3 bases from J, with 14 bases in between. Written as DNA, the CDR3 is TGTGCCAGCAGCCACATGGGCGCCAACTACGAGCAGTACTTC. Its translation is CASSHMGANYEQYF.

This chain links TRBV5-6 with TRBJ2-1, with D perhaps TRBD2 (5 bases). There are 13 residues in the CDR3. Germline CDR1 reads SGHDT; CDR2 reads YYEEEE. Trimming pared 0 bases from V and 8 bases from J, leaving 9 bases between. CDR3 nucleotide sequence: TGTGCCAGCAGCTTGGCCGGGGTTGATGAGCAGTTCTTC. Its translation: CASSLAGVDEQFF.

The CDR3 sequence is CASSQDRTSGSFNEQFF. CDR3 nucleotide sequence: TGCGCCAGCAGCCAAGATCGGACTAGCGGGAGCTTTAATGAGCAGTTCTTC. The chain has TRBV4-3 and TRBJ2-1, with 13 positions matching TRBD2. The V segment lost 0 bases and the J segment 7 bases; nucleotides outside the gene matches: 6. This CDR3 contains 17 residues. Germline V gives CDR1 LGHNA, CDR2 YSLEER.

The count of this clone is one. The chain combines TRBV11-1 with TRBJ1-2; D gene ambiguous. The CDR3 extends over 15 amino acids. Germline CDR1 reads SGHAT; CDR2 reads FQDESV (reference sequence). V lost 5 bases to trimming and J lost 4 bases, with 17 bases between them. CDR3 nucleotides: TGTGCCAGCAGCGACTTGGCTGGAAAGACCTATGGCTACACCTTC. It encodes CASSDLAGKTYGYTF.

This chain joins TRBV27 and TRBJ2-3; 7 bases are a match to TRBD1. This CDR3 region has 18 residues. Unmatched junction bases numbered 15, after V lost 1 base and J lost 5 bases. The germline V gene has CDR1 MNHEY and CDR2 SMNVEV (reference sequence). The CDR3 nucleotides are TGTGCCAGCAGTTTATTCCTCGGGACAGCAGCCGTGAGAGATACGCAGTATTTT. This encodes CASSLFLGTAAVRDTQYF.

The V and J genes are TRBV4-1 and TRBJ1-5; D unresolved. The germline gives CDR1 MGHRA, CDR2 YSYEKL. The CDR3 contains 15 residues. Trimming took off 0 bases at V and 5 bases at J, with 11 bases between the two ends. CDR3 nucleotides: TGCGCCAGCAGCCAAGATGGGCCGGGCGATCAGCCCCAGCATTTT. It translates to CASSQDGPGDQPQHF.

The chain recombines TRBV7-9 with TRBJ2-7; 8 bases map to TRBD1. The CDR3 extends over 15 amino acids. V dropped 3 bases and J dropped 2; count of bases not matched to a gene: 6. The germline gives CDR1 SEHNR, CDR2 FQNEAQ (reference sequence). In DNA form, the CDR3 reads TGTGCCAGCAGCTTTCCCCGGGACAGGACCTACGAGCAGTACTTC. Its translation: CASSFPRDRTYEQYF.

The rearrangement joins TRBV28 to TRBJ1-2; D possibly corresponds to TRBD1 (5 bases). Looked up from germline, CDR1 is MDHEN and CDR2 is SYDVKM. Trimming took 7 bases from V and 5 from J, leaving 23 bases between them. CDR3 length: 16 residues. CDR3 sequence: CASTNGQGWFLYGYTF. CDR3 in DNA: TGTGCCAGCACCAACGGTCAGGGTTGGTTCTTATATGGCTACACCTTC.

This chain connects TRBV6-5 to TRBJ2-5, with 7 bases identical to TRBD1. The germline V gene has CDR1 MNHEY and CDR2 SVGAGI. The CDR3 runs 15 residues. Trimming cost V 6 bases and J 2 bases; bases outside gene matches: 9. The CDR3 is CASSPLGTAQETQYF. The CDR3 DNA reads TGTGCCAGCAGCCCATTGGGGACAGCTCAAGAGACCCAGTACTTC.

The genes are TRBV30 and TRBJ1-5, with 7 bases that match TRBD1. The V and J ends lost 3 bases and 5 bases, in that order; junction bases with no gene match: 4. This CDR3 region has 13 residues. Germline loops: CDR1 GTSNPN, CDR2 SVGIG (reference sequence). Here the CDR3 DNA reads TGTGCCTGGAGCTGGGACAGAGATCAGCCCCAGCATTTT. This sequence encodes CAWSWDRDQPQHF.

The CDR3 loop is CASSSALRADEAFF. CDR3 DNA sequence: TGTGCCAGCAGCTCAGCCTTGCGGGCAGATGAAGCTTTCTTT. The chain recombines TRBV13 with TRBJ1-1; D is unresolved. Germline CDR1 and CDR2: PRHDT and FYEKMQ (reference sequence). Between the trimmed V and J ends, which lost 4 bases and 7 bases, there was a span of 16 bases. CDR3 length equals 14 residues.

The gene calls are TRBV4-3 and TRBJ2-1; 7 bases are shared with TRBD2. J gave up 0 bases and V 0 bases, and 5 bases lay outside the gene matches. CDR1 and CDR2 from the germline V gene are LGHNA and YSLEER. The CDR3 length is 17 residues. DNA of the CDR3: TGCGCCAGCAGCCAAGATCGGGGCGGGAGCTCCTACAATGAGCAGTTCTTC. Amino acid sequence: CASSQDRGGSSYNEQFF.

The chain recombines TRBV5-4 with TRBJ1-1; D gene unclear. The length of the CDR3 is 13 residues. Per germline, CDR1 SGHNT and CDR2 YYREEE (reference sequence). Trimming took off 3 bases at V and 5 bases at J, with 11 bases between the two ends. The CDR3 is CASSYPGFTEAFF. In nucleotides, the CDR3 is TGTGCCAGCAGCTACCCGGGATTTACTGAAGCTTTCTTT.